This T cell receptor (beta chain) was captured in a study of T cells after yellow fever vaccination. Germline V gene lookup returns CDR1 KGHSH and CDR2 LQKENI. Trimming removed 5 bases at V and 8 bases at J, with 12 bases between. This CDR3 contains 13 residues. TCRdb re-called the 5' RACE reads through MiXCR, storing one row per CDR3 protein. The table records under 150,000 distinct CDR3 sequences, 6.5% to 8.5% of them present only once. This clonotype was observed at least ten times. Its antigen is not identified. Overall study findings and caveats: A limited proportion of clonotypes was detected within both the CD4 and CD8 compartments. A large majority of primary-vaccination clones showed up again after the booster (approximately 95% CD4, 75% to 90% CD8).

The sequence came from a man in his thirties or forties who received the YFV17D yellow fever vaccine. This rearrangement joins TRBV18 to TRBJ2-2, with D perhaps TRBD1 (6 bases). The specimen was CD4+ T cells sorted from PBMCs, collected 5 days after the yellow fever booster vaccination. CDR3 loop: CASSFGQTGELFF. The CDR3 coding sequence is TGTGCCAGCTCATTCGGACAGACAGGGGAGCTGTTTTTT.